The rows below give T cell receptor beta chains drawn from one sample of a study of cytomegalovirus exposure and HLA in healthy donors. Profiling relied on immunoSEQ multiplex PCR, and the TCRdb table lists in-frame clones only, not all of them. The sample lists 110,000 or so clones, over 8.5% occurring once. Specimen: PBMCs. These receptors were collected from a woman aged 40-49 years in good health and CMV-seropositive. Each CDR3 is given with its conserved first and last residue. Each record gives: CDR3 protein, D gene, clone size, J gene, V gene. A D gene is named only where the DNA matches it firmly. The size field is filled for only some rows; it gives once, few, many or a size class.

CDR3: CASSVTSGGGETQYF
D: TRBD2
size: few
J: TRBJ2-5
V: TRBV9

CDR3: CAISEMQVSYGYTF
D: -
size: -
J: TRBJ1-2
V: TRBV10-3

CDR3: CASSRDSLNYGYTF
D: TRBD1
size: -
J: TRBJ1-2
V: TRBV6-5

CDR3: CASSQEGRDQPQHF
D: -
size: -
J: TRBJ1-5
V: TRBV23-1

CDR3: CASSLRSQSVRNTGELFF
D: -
size: -
J: TRBJ2-2
V: TRBV7-9

CDR3: CASSPGQGTYNEQFF
D: TRBD1
size: -
J: TRBJ2-1
V: TRBV5-1

CDR3: CASSESRGGAYEQYF
D: -
size: -
J: TRBJ2-7
V: TRBV10-1

CDR3: CAWSVGDAAAYEQYF
D: -
size: few
J: -
V: TRBV30

CDR3: CASSTLQAGGADTQYF
D: TRBD2
size: few
J: TRBJ2-3
V: TRBV19

CDR3: CASGRQGAMLGYTF
D: TRBD1
size: -
J: TRBJ1-2
V: TRBV5-1

CDR3: CAWSVMGGAFF
D: -
size: few
J: TRBJ1-1
V: TRBV30

CDR3: CASSFRQGKQYF
D: -
size: few
J: TRBJ2-7
V: TRBV28

CDR3: CASSIEGDRGFRTETQYF
D: TRBD1
size: few
J: TRBJ2-5
V: TRBV19

CDR3: CTSRMALVHTGELFF
D: -
size: few
J: TRBJ2-2
V: TRBV1

CDR3: CASSLMAPTGLNYNEQFF
D: -
size: -
J: TRBJ2-1
V: TRBV12-1

CDR3: CASSSGGLGEQYF
D: TRBD1
size: -
J: TRBJ2-7
V: TRBV11-3

CDR3: CATSTGTQTYEQYF
D: -
size: few
J: TRBJ2-7
V: TRBV10-3

CDR3: CASSLGGPGGDSPLHF
D: -
size: few
J: TRBJ1-6
V: TRBV7-9

CDR3: CASSSFLQGAYYGYTF
D: TRBD1
size: -
J: TRBJ1-2
V: TRBV5-6

CDR3: CAWSVQVETQYF
D: -
size: few
J: TRBJ2-5
V: TRBV30

CDR3: CASVTGRGTDTQYF
D: -
size: -
J: TRBJ2-3
V: TRBV7-9

CDR3: CASTGGWGAPNTEAFF
D: -
size: few
J: TRBJ1-1
V: TRBV7-9

CDR3: CASSTRQGASYEQYF
D: TRBD1
size: few
J: TRBJ2-7
V: TRBV19

CDR3: CASRLALTANTEAFF
D: -
size: few
J: TRBJ1-1
V: TRBV6-5

CDR3: CASRNTVAYEQYF
D: -
size: few
J: TRBJ2-7
V: TRBV6-5

CDR3: CATSREWGLETQYF
D: -
size: few
J: TRBJ2-5
V: TRBV15

CDR3: CASSYTRTGVIFGYTF
D: TRBD1
size: -
J: TRBJ1-2
V: TRBV27

CDR3: CASSYTLTGNTEAFF
D: -
size: few
J: TRBJ1-1
V: TRBV6-5

CDR3: CASSGSTGQQETQYF
D: -
size: -
J: TRBJ2-5
V: TRBV25-1

CDR3: CASSVTGTQETQYF
D: -
size: few
J: TRBJ2-5
V: TRBV27

CDR3: CATSRDRRVGNQPQHF
D: -
size: few
J: TRBJ1-5
V: TRBV15